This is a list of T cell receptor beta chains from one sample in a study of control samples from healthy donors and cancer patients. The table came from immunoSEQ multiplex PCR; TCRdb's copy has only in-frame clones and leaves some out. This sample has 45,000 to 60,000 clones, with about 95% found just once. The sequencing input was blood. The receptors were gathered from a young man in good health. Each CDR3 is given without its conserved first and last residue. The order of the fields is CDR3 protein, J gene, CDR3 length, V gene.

ASSELFTKLISGYNEQF TRBJ2-1 17 TRBV12-1
ASSLSYRTGGNYGYT TRBJ1-2 15 TRBV7-9
ASSEQEVGGYT TRBJ1-2 11 TRBV25-1
ATSDQNYGYT TRBJ1-2 10 TRBV24-1
ASSPAGTSASYEQY TRBJ2-7 14 TRBV28
ASSLGPPGGDTQY TRBJ2-3 13 TRBV11-2
ASSLAGGIDEQF TRBJ2-1 12 TRBV5-1
ASSSFTGQGVFYGYT TRBJ1-2 15 TRBV28
ASSDIRGLTGIRTGELF TRBJ2-2 17 TRBV9
ATSDTTGGRTYEQY TRBJ2-7 14 TRBV24-1
ASSEQDSGAGNTIY TRBJ1-3 14 TRBV25-1
ASSSAGTGETEAF TRBJ1-1 13 TRBV18
ASSQGGSYSEAF TRBJ1-1 12 TRBV3-1/TRBV3-2
ASSPEGGDYNEQF TRBJ2-1 13 TRBV5-5
ASSQEGADRGYPPSNYGYT TRBJ1-2 19 TRBV3-1/TRBV3-2
ASSFGTGWGEKLF TRBJ1-4 13 TRBV6-5
ASSVEGQGQTQY TRBJ2-5 12 TRBV9
ASSYSGGRYNEQF TRBJ2-1 13 TRBV6-2/TRBV6-3
ASSQGGNNEQF TRBJ2-1 11 TRBV19
ASSLALNEQY TRBJ2-7 10 TRBV5-1
ASSPLAGGPTDTQY TRBJ2-3 14 TRBV3-1/TRBV3-2
ASSLGPQGATGNEQF TRBJ2-1 15 TRBV5-1
ASSRDRFSGNTIY TRBJ1-3 13 TRBV5-6
ASSKNLGVQPQH TRBJ1-5 12 TRBV28
ASITPRGTEAF TRBJ1-1 11 TRBV28
ASSYSTGGENEQF TRBJ2-1 13 TRBV6-6
ASSEGRGTEAF TRBJ1-1 11 TRBV25-1
ASSLAGTQETQY TRBJ2-5 12 TRBV5-4
SVEESWN TRBJ1-1 7 TRBV29-1
ASSPRDGGYT TRBJ1-2 10 TRBV5-1
ASSGTGGIGYT TRBJ1-2 11 TRBV5-4
ASSRQEIRYGYT TRBJ1-2 12 TRBV3-1/TRBV3-2
ASEDLNYGYT TRBJ1-2 10 TRBV24-1
ASKTPGANVLT TRBJ2-6 11 TRBV19
ATAGQRNEQY TRBJ2-7 10 TRBV19
ASSRTGSTEAF TRBJ1-1 11 TRBV28
ASSSQFTIEDTEAF TRBJ1-1 14 TRBV7-8
ASSEGSGANVLT TRBJ2-6 12 TRBV6-4
ASSLERGSGGAYNEQF TRBJ2-1 16 TRBV11-2
ASSLQPGQASNQPQH TRBJ1-5 15 TRBV19
ASSLMTLTYGYT TRBJ1-2 12 TRBV7-4
ASSSRTGDNQPQH TRBJ1-5 13 TRBV7-2
ASSVQPTGHMNTEAF TRBJ1-1 15 TRBV9
ASSIGDNEQF TRBJ2-1 10 TRBV19
ASSYGTGGLSEQY TRBJ2-7 13 TRBV6-5
ASSPSAATNEKLF TRBJ1-4 13 TRBV5-4
ASKVENRGLNYGYT TRBJ1-2 14 TRBV4-1
ASSRGTGIYEQY TRBJ2-7 12 TRBV18
ASSYSRSRFEAF TRBJ1-1 12 TRBV6-5
ASSPRGGNQDTQY TRBJ2-3 13 TRBV6-6
ASSLQAGNQPQH TRBJ1-5 12 TRBV11-2
ASKGRLGANVLT TRBJ2-6 12 TRBV5-8
ASKDREGNQPQH TRBJ1-5 12 TRBV2
ASSLGKWTAYNEQF TRBJ2-1 14 TRBV11-2
ASSDNRYNEQF TRBJ2-1 11 TRBV6-4
ASSPGGSRADT TRBJ1-2 11 TRBV28
AISDQANYGYT TRBJ1-2 11 TRBV10-3